These 8 T cell receptor beta chains were sequenced from one sample in a study of blood T cell repertoires in COVID-19. Only in-frame clones appear in the TCRdb table, and some are missing; sequencing was by immunoSEQ multiplex PCR. The profile shows under 300,000 clones, roughly 91% of them singletons. The sample taken for sequencing was peripheral blood. These receptors came from a middle-aged woman who had recovered from COVID-19.

V usage is TRBV9 and J usage is TRBJ2-5; TRBD2 matches 7 bases. Germline CDR1 and CDR2: SGDLS and YYNGEE. V shed 0 bases and J 5 bases; nucleotides not matched to a gene: 10. CDR3 length: 16 amino acids. The CDR3 sequence: CASSVGPAGSWETQYF. The CDR3 DNA sequence: TGTGCCAGCAGCGTAGGGCCAGCGGGATCGTGGGAGACCCAGTACTTC.

CDR3 loop: CASSLEMGTSGKHNEQFF. The CDR3, as DNA: TGTGCCAGCAGCTTAGAGATGGGGACTAGCGGGAAACACAATGAGCAGTTCTTC. The chain couples TRBV7-8 to TRBJ2-1, with 13 bases identical to TRBD2. There are 18 residues in the CDR3. After removal of 1 base from V and 5 bases from J, the junction contained 8 bases not matched to a gene. CDR1 is SGHVS and CDR2 is FQNEAQ in the germline V gene.

V and J are TRBV4-2 and TRBJ2-7, with 9 positions matching TRBD1. Germline loops: CDR1 LGHNA, CDR2 YNFKEQ. There are 16 residues in the CDR3. V lost 4 bases, J lost 2 bases, and 9 bases stayed unmatched. CDR3 residues: CASSPGTGLAAYEQYF. In nucleotides, the CDR3 is TGTGCCAGCAGCCCCGGGACAGGGCTCGCGGCCTACGAGCAGTACTTC.

The rearrangement joins TRBV7-8 to TRBJ2-7; tentatively, D is TRBD1 (5 bases). V lost 5 bases to trimming and J lost 5 bases, with 16 bases between them. CDR1 is SGHVS, CDR2 FQNEAQ, per germline. The CDR3 runs 14 residues. CDR3 sequence: CASSPIGVSNEQYF. The CDR3 region has the DNA TGTGCCAGCAGCCCGATAGGGGTTTCCAACGAGCAGTACTTC.

The chain recombines TRBV21-1 with TRBJ2-7; the D call TRBD2 from the table was never checked on the DNA. TRBV21-1 is deemed a pseudogene. This CDR3 contains 16 residues. In nucleotides, the CDR3 is TGTGCCAGCAGCCGAGGCCCCAGAACCTTACTAGCGGGGCAGTACGTC. Its protein is CASSRGPRTLLAGQYV.

This chain links TRBV2 with TRBJ2-7, with 7 bases lining up with TRBD2. Germline CDR1 SNHLY, CDR2 FYNNEI. This CDR3 comprises 16 residues. Losses at the gene ends were 7 bases for V and 6 bases for J; bases not matched to a gene: 18. The DNA of the CDR3 is TGTGCCAGCACCGATCTCGGGGGGACCCGCCGTGGCGAGCAGTACGTC. This sequence encodes CASTDLGGTRRGEQYV.

The chain has TRBV9 and TRBJ1-1; 8 bases align to TRBD1. Unmatched junction bases numbered 8, after V lost 3 bases and J lost 1 base. Per the germline V gene, CDR1 is SGDLS and CDR2 is YYNGEE. The CDR3 extends over 16 amino acids. CDR3 coding DNA: TGTGCCAGCAGCGAGGGGCCAGGACAGGGGAACACTGAAGCTTTCTTT. This encodes CASSEGPGQGNTEAFF.

In DNA form, the CDR3 reads TGTGCCAGCAGCTTTTCGGGGGGCGCCGAGCAGTACGTC. This gives the protein CASSFSGGAEQYV. The chain links TRBV5-4 to TRBJ2-7, with D perhaps TRBD2 (7 bases). Germline CDR1 SGHNT, CDR2 YYREEE (reference sequence). CDR3 length equals 13 residues. V lost 2 bases to trimming and J lost 6 bases, with 12 bases between them.